This T cell receptor (beta chain) was captured by sequencing in a study of CD8+ T cells in alopecia areata. This sample's treatment: oral pan-JAK inhibitor, 5-10 mg twice daily. Points on this clone: The target antigen is unknown.

RNA extraction and reverse transcription yielded cDNA as sequencing template. Produced via immunoSEQ multiplex PCR; TCRdb's table is partial and in-frame only. This sample has fewer than 150,000 clones, with roughly 82% found just once. Points from the study as a whole: Lesional scalp, notably in alopecia totalis/universalis, had clonality above that of normal scalp.

CDR1 MGHRA and CDR2 YSYEKL come from the germline V gene. This CDR3 is built from 15 residues. The germline V and J ends were trimmed by 0 bases and 5 bases, with 13 bases remaining between them. Sample: CD8+ T cells sorted from blood, taken at week 4, from a patient treated with tofacitinib. This chain connects TRBV4-1 to TRBJ2-5; no definite D call. This TCR derives from a human donor with alopecia areata. The DNA for the CDR3 is TGCGCCAGCAGCCAAGAATCGGCTATTGATGAGACCCAGTACTTC. Its protein product is CASSQESAIDETQYF.